This is a list of T cell receptor beta chains from one sample in a study of blood T cell repertoires in COVID-19. Sequenced by immunoSEQ multiplex PCR; TCRdb stores in-frame clones only, minus some. The repertoire holds 300,000 to 450,000 clones, with 89% as singletons. Sequencing input: peripheral blood. These TCRs come from a woman aged 25 to 39 with COVID-19, enrolled during active disease. CDR3s include the opening cysteine and the closing phenylalanine or tryptophan. A D gene is named only where the DNA matches it firmly. Clone sizes are given selectively: once, few, many, or a class where the clone is expanded.

V gene: TRBV4-2
clone size: few
J gene: TRBJ2-5
D gene: TRBD2
CDR3 DNA: TGTGCCAGCAGCCAAGATCCGCTAGCGGGGGGCCCTCGGGAGACCCAGTACTTC
CDR3 protein: CASSQDPLAGGPRETQYF

V gene: TRBV5-8
clone size: once
J gene: TRBJ1-2
D gene: -
CDR3 DNA: TGTGCCAGCAGCTTGGAACGGGGGGCTAACTATGGCTACACCTTC
CDR3 protein: CASSLERGANYGYTF

V gene: TRBV3-1/TRBV3-2
clone size: -
J gene: TRBJ2-2
D gene: TRBD2
CDR3 DNA: TGTGCCAGCAGCCAAGGGTCTAGCGGGGGCCGAGACACCGGGGAGCTGTTTTTT
CDR3 protein: CASSQGSSGGRDTGELFF

V gene: TRBV13
clone size: -
J gene: TRBJ2-7
D gene: -
CDR3 DNA: TGTGCCAGCAGCTTAGGACTAGCACGACAAAACTCCTACGAGCAGTACTTC
CDR3 protein: CASSLGLARQNSYEQYF

V gene: TRBV4-2
clone size: few
J gene: TRBJ2-1
D gene: TRBD2
CDR3 DNA: TGTGCCAGCAGCCAGGGTACTAGCGGGGGATACAATGAGCAGTTCTTC
CDR3 protein: CASSQGTSGGYNEQFF

V gene: TRBV3-1/TRBV3-2
clone size: -
J gene: TRBJ2-7
D gene: TRBD1
CDR3 DNA: TGTGCCAGCAGCCAGGACGGGACAGGGCGGTACGAGCAGTACTTC
CDR3 protein: CASSQDGTGRYEQYF

V gene: TRBV5-8
clone size: -
J gene: TRBJ2-7
D gene: TRBD1
CDR3 DNA: TGTGCCAGCAGGCGAGACGGGACAGGATTCTACGAGCAGTACTTC
CDR3 protein: CASRRDGTGFYEQYF

V gene: TRBV11-3
clone size: -
J gene: TRBJ2-1
D gene: TRBD2
CDR3 DNA: TGTGCCAGCACCTTTGGGACTAGCCCGTCCAATGAGCAGTTCTTC
CDR3 protein: CASTFGTSPSNEQFF

V gene: TRBV4-3
clone size: once
J gene: TRBJ2-2
D gene: TRBD2
CDR3 DNA: TGCGCCAGCAGCCAGCTAGCGGACACCGGGGAGCTGTTTTTT
CDR3 protein: CASSQLADTGELFF

V gene: TRBV3-1/TRBV3-2
clone size: -
J gene: TRBJ1-4
D gene: TRBD1
CDR3 DNA: TGTGCCAGCAGCCGGCAGGACAGGGACGAAAAACTGTTTTTT
CDR3 protein: CASSRQDRDEKLFF

V gene: TRBV7-2
clone size: few
J gene: TRBJ1-5
D gene: -
CDR3 DNA: TGTGCCAGCAGCTCCCGGCCAGGGGGCAATCAGCCCCAGCATTTT
CDR3 protein: CASSSRPGGNQPQHF

V gene: TRBV9
clone size: -
J gene: TRBJ2-1
D gene: TRBD2
CDR3 DNA: TGTGCCAGCAGCGTAAGAACGGGGGGGCCTATGGATGAGCAGTTCTTC
CDR3 protein: CASSVRTGGPMDEQFF

V gene: TRBV4-1
clone size: -
J gene: TRBJ2-1
D gene: TRBD2
CDR3 DNA: TGCGCCAGCAGCCAGAGCACTAGCGGGGGTAGCTCCTACAATGAGCAGTTCTTC
CDR3 protein: CASSQSTSGGSSYNEQFF

V gene: TRBV7-9
clone size: -
J gene: TRBJ1-6
D gene: -
CDR3 DNA: TGTGCCAGCAGCTTACAGGCCACCGTGTATGATAGATATAATTCACCCCTCCACTTT
CDR3 protein: CASSLQATVYDRYNSPLHF

V gene: TRBV10-3
clone size: -
J gene: TRBJ1-2
D gene: -
CDR3 DNA: TGTGCCATCAGTGAGTCCTTGGGGCAAGTAGATGGCTACACCTTC
CDR3 protein: CAISESLGQVDGYTF

V gene: TRBV7-9
clone size: -
J gene: TRBJ1-1
D gene: -
CDR3 DNA: TGTGCCAGCAGCTCCTTCAGCAGGGGATTGAACACTGAAGCTTTCTTT
CDR3 protein: CASSSFSRGLNTEAFF

V gene: TRBV9
clone size: -
J gene: TRBJ1-2
D gene: -
CDR3 DNA: TGTGCCAGCAGCCCACAGGCAGGCCTGCGTGGCTACACCTTC
CDR3 protein: CASSPQAGLRGYTF

V gene: TRBV2
clone size: -
J gene: TRBJ1-2
D gene: -
CDR3 DNA: TGTGCCAGCAGGATTTCAGGGGACGCTAACTATGGCTACACCTTC
CDR3 protein: CASRISGDANYGYTF

V gene: TRBV20-1
clone size: -
J gene: TRBJ2-5
D gene: -
CDR3 DNA: TGCAGTGCTACGGAGCAGGGAAGCCAGTACTTC
CDR3 protein: CSATEQGSQYF

V gene: TRBV11-1
clone size: -
J gene: TRBJ2-7
D gene: TRBD2
CDR3 DNA: TGTGCCAGCAGCACCCGAACCGGGACTAGCGCTTACGAGCAGTACTTC
CDR3 protein: CASSTRTGTSAYEQYF

V gene: TRBV5-1
clone size: -
J gene: TRBJ2-1
D gene: TRBD1
CDR3 DNA: TGCGCCAGCAGCTTGGCCCACCGCCCGACAGGGGACGAGCAGTTCTTC
CDR3 protein: CASSLAHRPTGDEQFF

V gene: TRBV19
clone size: -
J gene: TRBJ2-4
D gene: TRBD1
CDR3 DNA: TGTGCCAGTAGTATACTGGACAGGGGAAACATTCAGTACTTC
CDR3 protein: CASSILDRGNIQYF

V gene: TRBV7-2
clone size: -
J gene: TRBJ2-7
D gene: TRBD2
CDR3 DNA: TGTGCCAGCAGCTTAGTGACTAGCGGGAGCTACGAGCAGTACTTC
CDR3 protein: CASSLVTSGSYEQYF

V gene: TRBV10-3
clone size: -
J gene: TRBJ2-7
D gene: -
CDR3 DNA: TGTGCCATCAGTGAGTCCAGGTCCCTTGTCTCCTACGAGCAGTACTTC
CDR3 protein: CAISESRSLVSYEQYF

V gene: TRBV5-1
clone size: -
J gene: TRBJ2-3
D gene: TRBD2
CDR3 DNA: TGCGCCAGCAGACTAGCGGGAGTTAGCACAGATACGCAGTATTTT
CDR3 protein: CASRLAGVSTDTQYF

V gene: TRBV19
clone size: -
J gene: TRBJ1-6
D gene: TRBD1
CDR3 DNA: TGTGCCAGTAGTTGGACAGGGGTTAATTCACCCCTCCACTTT
CDR3 protein: CASSWTGVNSPLHF

V gene: TRBV4-3
clone size: -
J gene: TRBJ2-2
D gene: -
CDR3 DNA: TGCGCCAGCAGCGAGGGTTTCGAGGCCGGGGAGCTGTTTTTT
CDR3 protein: CASSEGFEAGELFF

V gene: TRBV5-1
clone size: few
J gene: TRBJ1-3
D gene: TRBD1
CDR3 DNA: TGCGCCAGCAGCTTGGGAGGACAGGGTTCGGGAAACACCATATATTTT
CDR3 protein: CASSLGGQGSGNTIYF

V gene: TRBV24-1
clone size: -
J gene: TRBJ2-1
D gene: -
CDR3 DNA: TGTGCCACCAGTGATGCCAAGGGAGGCTCCTACAATGAGCAGTTCTTC
CDR3 protein: CATSDAKGGSYNEQFF

V gene: TRBV3-1/TRBV3-2
clone size: -
J gene: TRBJ2-1
D gene: -
CDR3 DNA: TGTGCCAGCAGCCAAGATCGGGGGGCGGGAAGCTACAATGAGCAGTTCTTC
CDR3 protein: CASSQDRGAGSYNEQFF

V gene: TRBV30
clone size: -
J gene: TRBJ1-1
D gene: -
CDR3 DNA: TGTGCCTGGATTCTCACAAACACTGAAGCTTTCTTT
CDR3 protein: CAWILTNTEAFF

V gene: TRBV4-3
clone size: -
J gene: TRBJ2-4
D gene: TRBD2
CDR3 DNA: TGCGCCAGCAGCCAAGATGTTGCCCTAGCGGGTGGGATTCAGTACTTC
CDR3 protein: CASSQDVALAGGIQYF

V gene: TRBV28
clone size: -
J gene: TRBJ1-1
D gene: -
CDR3 DNA: TGTGCCAGCAGTATCGGTCCTCCGAACACTGAAGCTTTCTTT
CDR3 protein: CASSIGPPNTEAFF

V gene: TRBV27
clone size: -
J gene: TRBJ1-1
D gene: -
CDR3 DNA: TGTGCCAGCAGTTACGCAGGGGCCGGAATGAACACTGAAGCTTTCTTT
CDR3 protein: CASSYAGAGMNTEAFF

V gene: TRBV7-8
clone size: -
J gene: TRBJ1-2
D gene: TRBD1
CDR3 DNA: TGTGCCAGCAGCTCTCGGACAGGGGCTGGCTACACCTTC
CDR3 protein: CASSSRTGAGYTF

V gene: TRBV7-9
clone size: -
J gene: TRBJ1-2
D gene: -
CDR3 DNA: TGTGCCAGCAGCCCTACAGAAAGTTTTGACTATGGCTACACCTTC
CDR3 protein: CASSPTESFDYGYTF

V gene: TRBV6-5
clone size: -
J gene: TRBJ2-5
D gene: -
CDR3 DNA: TGTGCCAGCATGGCAGGGCCCTACAGGGAGACCCAGTACTTC
CDR3 protein: CASMAGPYRETQYF

V gene: TRBV27
clone size: few
J gene: TRBJ2-3
D gene: TRBD2
CDR3 DNA: TGTGCCAGCAGTTTATCGTTTCGGACTAGCGGCACAGATACGCAGTATTTT
CDR3 protein: CASSLSFRTSGTDTQYF

V gene: TRBV18
clone size: once
J gene: TRBJ1-2
D gene: -
CDR3 DNA: TGTGCCAGCTCACCTTCGGGGGGCCTTAACTATGGCTACACCTTC
CDR3 protein: CASSPSGGLNYGYTF

V gene: TRBV12-5
clone size: -
J gene: TRBJ2-1
D gene: TRBD1
CDR3 DNA: TGTGCTAGTGGTTTGGTAGGGGGCGATGAGCAGTTCTTC
CDR3 protein: CASGLVGGDEQFF

V gene: TRBV2
clone size: -
J gene: TRBJ1-5
D gene: -
CDR3 DNA: TGTGCCAGCAGTGCGCAGCGTAATCAGCCCCAGCATTTT
CDR3 protein: CASSAQRNQPQHF

V gene: TRBV21-1
clone size: -
J gene: TRBJ1-6
D gene: -
CDR3 DNA: TGTGCCAGCAGCAACTACCTACAGGGAAGGGTTGAGAGCTCCTATAATTCACCCCTCCACTTT
CDR3 protein: CASSNYLQGRVESSYNSPLHF

V gene: TRBV13
clone size: -
J gene: TRBJ2-1
D gene: TRBD2
CDR3 DNA: TGTGCCAGCAGCGAGTACGGGACTAGCGGGATCAATGAGCAGTTCTTC
CDR3 protein: CASSEYGTSGINEQFF

V gene: TRBV18
clone size: -
J gene: TRBJ1-5
D gene: -
CDR3 DNA: TGTGCCAGCTCACGCGAGAGGGCTAATCAGCCCCAGCATTTT
CDR3 protein: CASSRERANQPQHF

V gene: TRBV7-9
clone size: -
J gene: TRBJ1-2
D gene: -
CDR3 DNA: TGTGCCAGCAGCTTAGGCAGGGAAGCCTATGGCTACACCTTC
CDR3 protein: CASSLGREAYGYTF

V gene: TRBV6-5
clone size: -
J gene: TRBJ1-6
D gene: -
CDR3 DNA: TGTGCCAGCATGTCAGGGTCTTTGCATTCACCCCTCCACTTT
CDR3 protein: CASMSGSLHSPLHF

V gene: TRBV7-2
clone size: -
J gene: TRBJ1-1
D gene: TRBD1
CDR3 DNA: TGTGCCAGCAGCACCCGACAGGGAAACGAAGCTTTCTTT
CDR3 protein: CASSTRQGNEAFF

V gene: TRBV7-2
clone size: -
J gene: TRBJ2-5
D gene: -
CDR3 DNA: TGTGCCAGCAGCCTGACAGTCCTAGGGGAAGAGACCCAGTACTTC
CDR3 protein: CASSLTVLGEETQYF

V gene: TRBV24-1
clone size: once
J gene: TRBJ2-1
D gene: TRBD2
CDR3 DNA: TGTGCCACCAGTGATTTGCCAGCGGGGGTTTCCAATGAGCAGTTCTTC
CDR3 protein: CATSDLPAGVSNEQFF

V gene: TRBV4-2
clone size: -
J gene: TRBJ2-7
D gene: -
CDR3 DNA: TGTGCCAGCAGCCAACCCGGGACTGAAGCCTACGAGCAGTACTTC
CDR3 protein: CASSQPGTEAYEQYF